Below, 19 T cell receptor beta chains from the same sample are listed, as sequenced in a study of naive and memory T cell subsets. These receptors lack a known antigen. Study-level points and caveats: Especially in CD8 cells, naive repertoires contained a few larger clonotypes, possibly CD45RA-re-expressing memory cells.

Two oligonucleotides, mixed equimolar, formed the beta constant-region primer covering TRBC1 and TRBC2. Nested alpha and beta constant-region primers with the SP2 primer drove four PCR rounds on ligated cDNA. TCRdb processed the UMI-ligation and nested PCR reads anew with MiXCR; each CDR3 protein has one entry. The table lists roughly 100,000 distinct CDR3 sequences, about 15% of them singletons. The specimen sequenced was naive CD8+ T cells from blood. The receptors come from a human donor in good health.

This sequence joins TRBV18 and TRBJ2-3, with D maybe TRBD2 (5 bases). The CDR3 length is 13 residues. V lost 4 bases and J lost 5, with 10 bases in between. Germline V gene lookup returns CDR1 KGHSH and CDR2 LQKENI. The CDR3 DNA sequence: TGTGCCAGCTCACAGCGGAGCCTAGATACGCAGTATTTT. Encoded protein: CASSQRSLDTQYF.

This clonotype appeared a few times. CDR3 residues: CASSSTTNEKLFF. DNA for the CDR3: TGTGCCAGCAGCTCAACGACTAATGAAAAACTGTTTTTT. The V call is TRBV11-2, the J call TRBJ1-4; D is undetermined. The CDR3 runs to 13 residues. The germline V and J ends were trimmed by 4 bases and 2 bases, with 5 bases remaining between them. Germline CDR1 and CDR2: SGHAT and FQNNGV.

The chain joins TRBV27 to TRBJ2-5; tentatively, D is TRBD2 (6 bases). Germline V CDR1 and CDR2: MNHEY, SMNVEV (reference sequence). The length of the CDR3 is 13 residues. Trimming shortened V by 2 bases and J by 9 bases, and 13 bases separated the two germline ends. This chain's CDR3 is CASSLGHGGSQYF. The CDR3 nucleotides are TGTGCCAGCAGTTTAGGGCACGGAGGGTCCCAGTACTTC.

This clonotype was detected ten times or more. V gene TRBV6-1 combines with J gene TRBJ1-1; 7 nucleotides match TRBD1. Germline CDR1 is MNHNS and CDR2 is SASEGT. Losses at the gene ends were 1 base for V and 1 base for J; bases not matched to a gene: 6. There are 16 residues in the CDR3. Here the CDR3 DNA reads TGTGCCAGCAGTGAAGGGTATTGGACAGGGAACACTGAAGCTTTCTTT. Encoded protein: CASSEGYWTGNTEAFF.

This rearrangement joins TRBV12-3 or TRBV12-4 to TRBJ2-3, with 15 bases aligning to TRBD2. The CDR3 totals 19 residues. V dropped 5 bases and J dropped 2; count of bases not matched to a gene: 11. As DNA, the CDR3 is TGTGCCAGCAGTGGGCCGGGACTAGCGGGAGGACCAGACACAGATACGCAGTATTTT. It is translated as CASSGPGLAGGPDTDTQYF.

V usage is TRBV30 and J usage is TRBJ2-5; D possibly corresponds to TRBD1 (5 bases). Per germline, CDR1 GTSNPN and CDR2 SVGIG (reference sequence). This CDR3 region has 14 residues. Trimming stripped 0 bases from V and 5 bases from J, with 13 bases between. CDR3 sequence: CAWSVLVGLETQYF. DNA of the CDR3: TGTGCCTGGAGTGTCTTGGTGGGGCTGGAGACCCAGTACTTC.

This clonotype was picked up many times. This chain joins TRBV29-1 and TRBJ2-1; maybe TRBD2 (5 bases). The CDR3 runs to 14 residues. Germline CDR1 reads SQVTM; CDR2 reads ANQGSEA. Trimming cost V 5 bases and J 0 bases, with 11 bases left between them. This chain's CDR3 is CSVLLGSSYNEQFF. Written as DNA, the CDR3 is TGCAGCGTTCTTTTAGGGAGCTCCTACAATGAGCAGTTCTTC.

The CDR3: CASSQRDTPYEQYF. The CDR3 DNA follows: TGTGCCAGCAGCCAACGGGACACCCCCTACGAGCAGTACTTC. The genes are TRBV14 and TRBJ2-7; TRBD1 might be the D (6 bases). The CDR3 totals 14 residues. Germline-derived CDR1 and CDR2 are SGHDN and FVKESK. V was pared by 2 bases and J by 2 bases, with 10 bases between.

This clonotype was seen only a few times. V gene TRBV6-2 or TRBV6-3 combines with J gene TRBJ2-7, with TRBD2 identical over 13 bases. The trim removed 0 bases at V and 2 bases at J, leaving 19 bases unmatched. This CDR3 is built from 22 residues. Germline CDR1 MNHEY, CDR2 SVGEGT. The CDR3 DNA reads as TGTGCCAGCAGTTACTCCGCGGAATTAGCCGGGACTAGCGGGGAAAATCCCTACGAGCAGTACTTC. Translation gives CASSYSAELAGTSGENPYEQYF.

This clonotype occurred a few times. The chain is built from TRBV20-1 and TRBJ2-3; 9 positions agree with TRBD2. The CDR3 extends over 17 amino acids. Losses at the gene ends were 2 bases for V and 2 bases for J; bases not matched to a gene: 11. CDR1 DFQATT and CDR2 SNEGSKA come from the germline V gene (reference sequence). The CDR3 DNA follows: TGCAGTGCTAGAATTCCCATGACTAGCGGCTACACAGATACGCAGTATTTT. It is translated as CSARIPMTSGYTDTQYF.

This clonotype was counted at least ten times. J is TRBJ2-7 and V is TRBV7-6; 8 bases are a match to TRBD2. Germline CDR1 reads SGHVS; CDR2 reads FNYEAQ. J lost 0 bases, V lost 4 bases, and 8 bases had no gene match. The CDR3 totals 16 residues. The CDR3 DNA reads as TGTGCCAGCAGCTGGGGCGAAAGCGGGAGCTCCTACGAGCAGTACTTC. Translated, it gives CASSWGESGSSYEQYF.

The gene calls are TRBV18 and TRBJ2-3; D is possibly TRBD1 (6 bases). Deletions cut 3 bases from V and 1 base from J, with 11 bases between. Germline V CDR1 and CDR2: KGHSH, LQKENI. The CDR3 covers 15 residues. CDR3 in amino acids: CASSPGTYRTDTQYF. In DNA, the CDR3 is TGTGCCAGCTCACCCGGGACATACCGCACAGATACGCAGTATTTT.

A remark on this clonotype: At one boundary the junction diverges from the germline segment, which might be a read error. CDR3 DNA: TGCGCATGTAAAGGAGGGGCGCCTGGCTACACCTTC. Its translation is CACKGGAPGYTF. The gene calls are TRBV13 and TRBJ1-2, with a weak D call TRBD1 (5 bases). This CDR3 contains 12 residues. CDR1 PRHDT and CDR2 FYEKMQ come from the germline V gene (reference sequence).

The chain recombines TRBV27 with TRBJ2-2, with D perhaps matching TRBD1 (5 bases). The V end lost 4 bases, the J end lost 6 bases, and 15 bases lay between the germline ends. This CDR3 has 15 amino acids. Germline CDR1 and CDR2: MNHEY and SMNVEV (reference sequence). The CDR3 region has the DNA TGTGCCAGCAGTTGGGCAGGGTTGGGATCCGGGGAGCTGTTTTTT. Its translation is CASSWAGLGSGELFF.

This clonotype was observed a handful of times. The chain's CDR3 is CASSPRDRGTPDTQYF. CDR3 in DNA: TGTGCCAGCAGCCCCCGGGACAGGGGTACCCCAGATACGCAGTATTTT. This chain uses TRBV7-8 with TRBJ2-3, with 10 bases matching TRBD1. The CDR3 runs to 16 residues. Trimming at V came to 5 bases and at J to 4 bases, leaving 9 bases not matched to a gene. Germline lookup yields CDR1 SGHVS and CDR2 FQNEAQ. Full variable domain (rest looked up from reference TRBV7-8 and TRBJ2-3): GAGVSQSPRYKVAKRGQDVALRCDPISGHVSLFWYQQALGQGPEFLTYFQNEAQLDKSGLPSDRFFAERPEGSVSTLKIQRTQQEDSAVYLCASSPRDRGTPDTQYFGPGTRLTVL.

This clonotype showed up many times. The chain recombines TRBV19 with TRBJ1-5; D call uncertain. CDR3 length equals 14 residues. V lost 6 bases and J lost 5, with 14 bases in between. The germline V gene encodes CDR1 LNHDA and CDR2 SQIVND (reference sequence). The CDR3 DNA reads TGTGCCAGTAGGCAGACCGGGGAGGATCAGCCCCAGCATTTT. The encoded protein is CASRQTGEDQPQHF.

This clonotype appeared a few times. This sequence joins TRBV12-3 or TRBV12-4 and TRBJ2-3, with unresolved D. The V gene lost 1 base and the J gene lost 5 bases, with 10 bases spanning the gap. The CDR3 contains 14 residues. The CDR3 spells CASSLEPRQDTQYF. Here the CDR3 DNA reads TGTGCCAGCAGTTTAGAGCCCCGCCAAGATACGCAGTATTTT.

The CDR3 nucleotides read TGTGCCAGCAGCCAAGATCGAGTGCCCGGGGGGGCTCATGAGCAGTTCTTC. This codes for CASSQDRVPGGAHEQFF. The chain links TRBV14 to TRBJ2-1, with 8 positions matching TRBD2. The germline CDR1 and CDR2 sequences are SGHDN and FVKESK. Trimming removed 0 bases from V and 8 bases from J; junction bases left unmatched: 12. The CDR3 has 17 residues.

This clonotype has at least ten counts. V and J are TRBV13 and TRBJ2-1; TRBD2 might be the D (6 bases). Looked up from germline, CDR1 is PRHDT and CDR2 is FYEKMQ (reference sequence). Trimming left V 3 bases short and J 8 bases short, with 20 bases between. This CDR3 comprises 16 residues. The CDR3 DNA reads as TGTGCCAGCAGCTTCGGAGCGGACGGGAGCATCTATGAGCAGTTCTTC. Translating it yields CASSFGADGSIYEQFF.